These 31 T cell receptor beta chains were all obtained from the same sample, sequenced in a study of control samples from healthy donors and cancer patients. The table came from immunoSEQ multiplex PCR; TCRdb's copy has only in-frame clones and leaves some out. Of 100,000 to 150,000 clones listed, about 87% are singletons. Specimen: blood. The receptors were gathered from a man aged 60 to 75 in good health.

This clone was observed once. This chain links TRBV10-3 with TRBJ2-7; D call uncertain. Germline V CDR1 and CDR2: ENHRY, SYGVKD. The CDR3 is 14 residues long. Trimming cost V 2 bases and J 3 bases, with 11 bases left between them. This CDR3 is CAISERQNLYEQYF. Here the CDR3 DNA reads TGTGCCATCAGTGAGCGGCAGAACCTCTACGAGCAGTACTTC.

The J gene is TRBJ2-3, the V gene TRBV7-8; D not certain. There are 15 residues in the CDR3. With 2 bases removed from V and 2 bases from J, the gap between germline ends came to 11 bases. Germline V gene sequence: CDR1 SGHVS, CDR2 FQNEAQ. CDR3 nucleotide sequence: TGTGCCAGCAGCTTAAAACAACTAATCACAGATACGCAGTATTTT. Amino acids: CASSLKQLITDTQYF.

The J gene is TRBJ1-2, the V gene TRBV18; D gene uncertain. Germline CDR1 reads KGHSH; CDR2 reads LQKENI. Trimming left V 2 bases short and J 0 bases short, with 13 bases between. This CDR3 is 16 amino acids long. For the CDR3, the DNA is TGTGCCAGCTCACCATCGAGTTACGGAGCTAACTATGGCTACACCTTC. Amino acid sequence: CASSPSSYGANYGYTF.

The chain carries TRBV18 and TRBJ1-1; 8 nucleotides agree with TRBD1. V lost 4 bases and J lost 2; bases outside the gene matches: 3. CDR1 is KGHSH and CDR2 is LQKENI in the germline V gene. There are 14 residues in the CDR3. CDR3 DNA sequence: TGTGCCAGCTCACGTACAGGGGGAAACACTGAAGCTTTCTTT. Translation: CASSRTGGNTEAFF.

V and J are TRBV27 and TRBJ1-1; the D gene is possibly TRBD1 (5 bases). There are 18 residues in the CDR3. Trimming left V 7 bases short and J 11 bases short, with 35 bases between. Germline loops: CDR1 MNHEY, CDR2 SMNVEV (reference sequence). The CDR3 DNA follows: TGTGCCAGCATTTCCCTGGGAAGGGCAGGGAAGCGATTCGGGATGGCTTTCTTT. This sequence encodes CASISLGRAGKRFGMAFF.

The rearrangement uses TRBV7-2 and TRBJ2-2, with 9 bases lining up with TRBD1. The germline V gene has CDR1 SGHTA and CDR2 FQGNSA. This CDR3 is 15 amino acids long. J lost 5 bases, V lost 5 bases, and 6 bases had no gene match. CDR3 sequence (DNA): TGTGCCAGCAGCCCACAGGGGGCAGTTACCGGGGAGCTGTTTTTT. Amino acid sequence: CASSPQGAVTGELFF.

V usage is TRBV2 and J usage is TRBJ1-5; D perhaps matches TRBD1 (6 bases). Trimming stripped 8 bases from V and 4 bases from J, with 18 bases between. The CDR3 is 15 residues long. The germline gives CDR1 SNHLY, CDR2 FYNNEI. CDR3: CASLEDSWGNQPQHF. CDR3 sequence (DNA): TGTGCCAGCCTTGAGGACAGTTGGGGAAATCAGCCCCAGCATTTT.

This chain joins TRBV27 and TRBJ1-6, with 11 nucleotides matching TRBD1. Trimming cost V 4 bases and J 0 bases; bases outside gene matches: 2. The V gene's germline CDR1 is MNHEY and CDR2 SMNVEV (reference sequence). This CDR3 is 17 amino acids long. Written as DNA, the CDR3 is TGTGCCAGCAGTTCGGGACAGGGGGGCTCCTATAATTCACCCCTCCACTTT. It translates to CASSSGQGGSYNSPLHF.

The CDR3 region has the DNA TGCAGCGCCGGGGGGGGGCAGAGCACTGAAGCTTTCTTT. It codes for CSAGGGQSTEAFF. The gene calls are TRBV29-1 and TRBJ1-1; D might be TRBD1 (6 bases). V shed 7 bases and J shed 4 bases, with 16 bases lying between them. Germline CDR1 reads SQVTM; CDR2 reads ANQGSEA. The CDR3 sequence is 13 residues long.

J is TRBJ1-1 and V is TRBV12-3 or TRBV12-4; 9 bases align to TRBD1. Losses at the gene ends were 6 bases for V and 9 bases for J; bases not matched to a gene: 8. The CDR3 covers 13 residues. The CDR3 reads CASSGGQGMKAFF. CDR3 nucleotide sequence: TGTGCCAGCAGCGGGGGACAGGGAATGAAAGCTTTCTTT.

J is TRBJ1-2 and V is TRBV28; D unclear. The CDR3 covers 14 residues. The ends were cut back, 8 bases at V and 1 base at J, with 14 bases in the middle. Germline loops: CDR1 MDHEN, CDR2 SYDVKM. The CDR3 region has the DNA TGTGCCAGCTTAGACGGCTCGGTTAACTATGGCTACACCTTC. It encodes CASLDGSVNYGYTF.

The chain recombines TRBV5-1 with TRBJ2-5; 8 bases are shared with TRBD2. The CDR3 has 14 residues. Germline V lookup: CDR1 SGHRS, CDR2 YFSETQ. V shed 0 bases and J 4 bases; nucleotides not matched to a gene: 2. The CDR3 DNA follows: TGCGCCAGCAGCTTGGGACGGGGGGGAGAGACCCAGTACTTC. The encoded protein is CASSLGRGGETQYF.

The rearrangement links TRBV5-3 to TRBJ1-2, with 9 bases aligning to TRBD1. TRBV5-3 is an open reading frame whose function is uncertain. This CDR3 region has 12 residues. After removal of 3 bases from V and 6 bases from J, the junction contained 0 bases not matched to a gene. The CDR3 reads CARSWTGDGYTF. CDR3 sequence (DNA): TGTGCCAGAAGCTGGACAGGGGATGGCTACACCTTC.

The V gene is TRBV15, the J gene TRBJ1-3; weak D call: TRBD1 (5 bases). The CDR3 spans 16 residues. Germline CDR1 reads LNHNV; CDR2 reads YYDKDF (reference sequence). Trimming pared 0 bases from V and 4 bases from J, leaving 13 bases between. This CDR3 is CATSREGTQVGNTIYF. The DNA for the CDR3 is TGTGCCACCAGCAGAGAGGGGACTCAAGTGGGAAACACCATATATTTT.

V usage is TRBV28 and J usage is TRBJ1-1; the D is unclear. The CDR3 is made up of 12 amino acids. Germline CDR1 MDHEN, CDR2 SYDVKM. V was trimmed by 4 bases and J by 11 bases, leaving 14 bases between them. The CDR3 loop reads CASSSTTPGAFF. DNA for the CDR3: TGTGCCAGCAGTTCCACTACCCCGGGGGCTTTCTTT.

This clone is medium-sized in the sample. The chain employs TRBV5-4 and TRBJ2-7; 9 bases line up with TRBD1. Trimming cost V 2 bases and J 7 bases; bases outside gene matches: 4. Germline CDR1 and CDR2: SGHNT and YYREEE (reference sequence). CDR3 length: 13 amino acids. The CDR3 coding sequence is TGTGCCAGCAGCTTATCCGGGACAGGGGAGCAGTACTTC. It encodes CASSLSGTGEQYF.

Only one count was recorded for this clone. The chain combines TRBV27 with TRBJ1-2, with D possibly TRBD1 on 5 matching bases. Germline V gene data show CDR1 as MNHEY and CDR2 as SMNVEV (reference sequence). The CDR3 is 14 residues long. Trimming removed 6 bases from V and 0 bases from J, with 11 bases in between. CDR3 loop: CASSRGGANYGYTF. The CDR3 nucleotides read TGTGCCAGCAGCCGCGGGGGTGCTAACTATGGCTACACCTTC.

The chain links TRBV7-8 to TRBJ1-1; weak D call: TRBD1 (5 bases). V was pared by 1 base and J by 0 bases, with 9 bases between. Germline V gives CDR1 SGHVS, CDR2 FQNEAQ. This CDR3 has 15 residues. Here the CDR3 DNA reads TGTGCCAGCAGCTTAGTGGTACAGGTGAACACTGAAGCTTTCTTT. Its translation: CASSLVVQVNTEAFF.

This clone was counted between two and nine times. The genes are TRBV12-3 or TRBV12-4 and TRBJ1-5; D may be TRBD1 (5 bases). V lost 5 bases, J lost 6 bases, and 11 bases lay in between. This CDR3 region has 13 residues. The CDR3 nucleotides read TGTGCCAGCAGTGCAGGAAGGGGTCAGCCCCAGCATTTT. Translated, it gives CASSAGRGQPQHF.

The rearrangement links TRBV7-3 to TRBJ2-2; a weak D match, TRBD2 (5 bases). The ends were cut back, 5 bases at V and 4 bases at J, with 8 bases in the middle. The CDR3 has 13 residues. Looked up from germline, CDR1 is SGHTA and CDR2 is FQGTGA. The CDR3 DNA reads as TGTGCCAGCAGCAGAGGGCCCACCGGGGAGCTGTTTTTT. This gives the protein CASSRGPTGELFF.

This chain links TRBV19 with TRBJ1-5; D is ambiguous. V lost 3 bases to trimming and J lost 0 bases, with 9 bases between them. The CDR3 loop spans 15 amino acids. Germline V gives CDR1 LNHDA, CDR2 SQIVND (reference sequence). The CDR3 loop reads CASSIGTYSNQPQHF. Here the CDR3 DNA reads TGTGCCAGTAGTATTGGCACGTATAGCAATCAGCCCCAGCATTTT.

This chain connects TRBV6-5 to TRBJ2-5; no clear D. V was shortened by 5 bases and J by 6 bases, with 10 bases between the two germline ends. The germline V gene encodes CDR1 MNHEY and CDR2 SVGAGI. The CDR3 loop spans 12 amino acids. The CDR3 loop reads CASSPPSKTQYF. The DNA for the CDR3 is TGTGCCAGCAGTCCGCCTTCAAAGACCCAGTACTTC.

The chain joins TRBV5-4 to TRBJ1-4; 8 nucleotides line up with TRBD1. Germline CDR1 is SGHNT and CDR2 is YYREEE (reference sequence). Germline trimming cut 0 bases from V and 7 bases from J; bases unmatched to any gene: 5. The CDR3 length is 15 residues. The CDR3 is CASSLGTGPSEKLFF. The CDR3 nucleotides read TGTGCCAGCAGCTTGGGGACAGGGCCGAGTGAAAAACTGTTTTTT.

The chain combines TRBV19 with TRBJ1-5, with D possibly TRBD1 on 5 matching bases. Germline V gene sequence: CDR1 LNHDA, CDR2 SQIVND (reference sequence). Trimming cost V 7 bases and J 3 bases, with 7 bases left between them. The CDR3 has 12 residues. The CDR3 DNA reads TGTGCCAGTAAGGGGTCCAATCAGCCCCAGCATTTT. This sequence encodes CASKGSNQPQHF.

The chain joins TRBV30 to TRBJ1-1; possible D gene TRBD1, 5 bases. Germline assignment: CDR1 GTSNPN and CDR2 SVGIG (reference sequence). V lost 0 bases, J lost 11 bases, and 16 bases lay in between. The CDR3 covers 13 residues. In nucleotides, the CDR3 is TGTGCCTGGAGTGTCCACCCCGGGGGAGGCGCTTTCTTT. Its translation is CAWSVHPGGGAFF.

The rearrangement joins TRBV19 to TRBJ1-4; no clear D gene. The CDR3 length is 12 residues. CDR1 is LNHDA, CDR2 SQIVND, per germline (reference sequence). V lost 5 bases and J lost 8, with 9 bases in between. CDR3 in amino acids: CASSSEGEKLFF. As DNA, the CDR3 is TGTGCCAGTAGTTCCGAAGGGGAAAAACTGTTTTTT.

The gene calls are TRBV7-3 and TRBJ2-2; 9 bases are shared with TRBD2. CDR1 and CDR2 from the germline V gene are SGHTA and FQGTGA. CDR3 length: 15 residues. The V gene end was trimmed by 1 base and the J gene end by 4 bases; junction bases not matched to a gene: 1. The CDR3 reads CASSLNSGGTGELFF. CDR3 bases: TGTGCCAGCAGCTTAAATAGCGGGGGCACCGGGGAGCTGTTTTTT.

The CDR3 nucleotides are TGTGCCAGCAGTTCGGGAGGACAGGACCAAGAGACCCAGTACTTC. It translates to CASSSGGQDQETQYF. The chain links TRBV28 to TRBJ2-5; possibly TRBD1 or TRBD2 for D (7 bases each). CDR1 is MDHEN and CDR2 is SYDVKM in the germline V gene. The germline V and J ends were trimmed by 4 bases and 0 bases, with 12 bases remaining between them. The CDR3 length is 15 residues.

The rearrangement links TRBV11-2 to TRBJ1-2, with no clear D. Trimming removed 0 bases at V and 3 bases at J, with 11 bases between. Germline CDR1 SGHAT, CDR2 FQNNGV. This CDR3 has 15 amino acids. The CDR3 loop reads CASSLDQVRHYGYTF. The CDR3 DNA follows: TGTGCCAGCAGCTTAGATCAGGTCCGACACTATGGCTACACCTTC.

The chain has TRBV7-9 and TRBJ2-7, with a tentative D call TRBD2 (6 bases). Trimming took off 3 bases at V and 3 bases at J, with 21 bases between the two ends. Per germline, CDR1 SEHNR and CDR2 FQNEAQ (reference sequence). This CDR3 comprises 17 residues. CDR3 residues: CASSFKTSRDWDYEQYF. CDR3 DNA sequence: TGTGCCAGCAGCTTTAAGACAAGCCGGGACTGGGACTACGAGCAGTACTTC.

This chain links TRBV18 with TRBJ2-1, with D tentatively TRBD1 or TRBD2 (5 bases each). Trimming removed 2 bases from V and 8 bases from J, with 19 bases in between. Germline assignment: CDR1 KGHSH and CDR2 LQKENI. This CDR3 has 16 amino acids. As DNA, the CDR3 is TGTGCCAGCTCACCAATCGGGACCCCAACAAGCGATGAGCAGTTCTTC. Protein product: CASSPIGTPTSDEQFF.